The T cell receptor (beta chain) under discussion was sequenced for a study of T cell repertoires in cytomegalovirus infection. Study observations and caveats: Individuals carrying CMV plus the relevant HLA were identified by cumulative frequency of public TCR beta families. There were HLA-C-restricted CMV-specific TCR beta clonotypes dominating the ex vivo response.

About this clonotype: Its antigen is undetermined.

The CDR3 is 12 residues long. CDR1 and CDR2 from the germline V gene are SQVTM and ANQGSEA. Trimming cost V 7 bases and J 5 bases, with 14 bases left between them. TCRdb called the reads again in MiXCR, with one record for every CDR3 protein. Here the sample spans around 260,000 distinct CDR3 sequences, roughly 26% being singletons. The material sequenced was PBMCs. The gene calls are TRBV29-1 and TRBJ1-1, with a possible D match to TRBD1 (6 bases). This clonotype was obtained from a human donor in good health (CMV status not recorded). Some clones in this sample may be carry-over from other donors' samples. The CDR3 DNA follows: TGCAGCGGAGGGGGTGCGGGGACTGAAGCTTTCTTT. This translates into CSGGGAGTEAFF.